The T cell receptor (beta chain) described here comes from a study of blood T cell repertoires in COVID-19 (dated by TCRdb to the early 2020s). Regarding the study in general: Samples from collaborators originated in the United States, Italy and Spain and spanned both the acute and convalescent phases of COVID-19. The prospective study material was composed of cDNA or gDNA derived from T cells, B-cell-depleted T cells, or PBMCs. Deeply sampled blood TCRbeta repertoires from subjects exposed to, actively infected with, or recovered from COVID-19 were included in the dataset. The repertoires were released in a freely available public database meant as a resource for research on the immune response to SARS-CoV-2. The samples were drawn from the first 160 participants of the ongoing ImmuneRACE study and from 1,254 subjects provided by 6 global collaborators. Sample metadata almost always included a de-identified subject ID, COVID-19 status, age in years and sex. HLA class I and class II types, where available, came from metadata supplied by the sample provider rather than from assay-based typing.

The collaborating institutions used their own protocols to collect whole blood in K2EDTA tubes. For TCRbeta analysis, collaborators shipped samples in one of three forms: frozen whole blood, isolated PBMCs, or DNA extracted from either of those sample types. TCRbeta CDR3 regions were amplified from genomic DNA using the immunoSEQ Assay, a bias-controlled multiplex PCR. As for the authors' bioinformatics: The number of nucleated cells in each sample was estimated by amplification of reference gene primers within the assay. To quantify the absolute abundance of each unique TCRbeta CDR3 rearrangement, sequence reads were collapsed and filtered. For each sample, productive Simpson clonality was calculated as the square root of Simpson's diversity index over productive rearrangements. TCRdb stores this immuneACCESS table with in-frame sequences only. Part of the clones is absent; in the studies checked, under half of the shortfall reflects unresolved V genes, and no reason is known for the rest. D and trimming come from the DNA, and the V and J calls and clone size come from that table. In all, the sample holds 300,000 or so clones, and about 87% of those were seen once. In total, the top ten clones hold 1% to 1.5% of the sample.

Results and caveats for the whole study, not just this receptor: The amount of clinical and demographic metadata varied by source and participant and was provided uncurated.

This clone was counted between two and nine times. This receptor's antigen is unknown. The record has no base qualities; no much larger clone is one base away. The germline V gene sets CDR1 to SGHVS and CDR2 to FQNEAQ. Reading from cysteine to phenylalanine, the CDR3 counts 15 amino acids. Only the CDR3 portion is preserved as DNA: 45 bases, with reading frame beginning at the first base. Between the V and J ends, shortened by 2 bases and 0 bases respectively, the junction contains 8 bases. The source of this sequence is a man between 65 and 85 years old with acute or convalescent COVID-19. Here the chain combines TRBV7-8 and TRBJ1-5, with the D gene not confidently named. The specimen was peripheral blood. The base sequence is TGTGCCAGCAGCTTACTGAGGTATAGCAATCAGCCCCAGCATTTT. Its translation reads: CASSLLRYSNQPQHF.